The rows below give T cell receptor beta chains drawn from one sample of a study of regulatory and conventional T cells in RAG deficiency. The assay was immunoSEQ multiplex PCR, and TCRdb's table has in-frame clones only and misses some. This table has 45,000 or so clones, 80% to 90% appearing once. This same sample was also part of a study on regulatory T cells.

Sequencing was performed on CD4+ effector T cells sorted from blood. Receptor source: a human donor in good health. Each CDR3 is given with its conserved first and last residue. The order of the fields is clone size, D gene, J gene, V gene, CDR3 protein, CDR3 DNA. D genes are given only for firm matches. Clone size is not always given. Where it is, it says once, few, many or a class for expanded clones.

NA	NA	TRBJ2-7	TRBV6-6	CASSYRERYEQYF	TGTGCCAGCAGTTACCGGGAGCGCTACGAGCAGTACTTC
NA	TRBD2	TRBJ2-1	TRBV10-1	CASSGRTSGPHNEQFF	TGCGCCAGCAGTGGTCGGACTAGCGGGCCTCACAATGAGCAGTTCTTC
NA	NA	TRBJ2-7	TRBV5-6	CASSLQGYEQYF	TGTGCCAGCAGCTTGCAAGGCTACGAGCAGTACTTC
NA	TRBD2	TRBJ2-1	TRBV5-1	CASSWGLAGGDEQFF	TGCGCCAGCAGCTGGGGACTAGCGGGGGGGGATGAGCAGTTCTTC
NA	TRBD1	TRBJ1-1	TRBV11-3	CASTQGDTEAFF	TGTGCCAGCACCCAGGGGGACACTGAAGCTTTCTTT
NA	NA	TRBJ2-7	TRBV7-8	CASSRGPSYEQYF	TGTGCCAGCAGCCGAGGGCCCTCCTACGAGCAGTACTTC
NA	TRBD1	TRBJ2-3	TRBV18	CASSPPRTGTADTQYF	TGTGCCAGCTCACCACCGAGGACAGGGACCGCAGATACGCAGTATTTT
NA	NA	TRBJ2-2	TRBV9	CASSVEGTGELFF	TGTGCCAGCAGCGTAGAGGGGACCGGGGAGCTGTTTTTT
once	NA	TRBJ1-6	TRBV30	CAWNQDSSLSPLHF	TGTGCCTGGAACCAAGACAGTTCTCTTTCACCCCTCCACTTT
NA	NA	TRBJ1-4	TRBV6-6	CASSREKLFF	TGTGCCAGCAGTCGGGAAAAACTGTTTTTT
NA	TRBD1	TRBJ1-1	TRBV19	CASRERTGWDTEAFF	TGTGCCAGTAGGGAAAGGACAGGGTGGGACACTGAAGCTTTCTTT
few	NA	TRBJ1-3	TRBV19	CASTPGAGVGNTIYF	TGTGCCAGTACCCCCGGTGCGGGGGTCGGAAACACCATATATTTT
NA	NA	TRBJ2-5	TRBV30	CAWSVLQETQYF	TGTGCCTGGAGTGTATTGCAAGAGACCCAGTACTTC
NA	NA	TRBJ1-1	TRBV28	CVIVGNTEAFF	TGTGTTATTGTCGGGAACACTGAAGCTTTCTTT
NA	NA	TRBJ1-1	TRBV9	CASSVEQGRTEAFF	TGTGCCAGCAGCGTAGAGCAGGGACGGACTGAAGCTTTCTTT
NA	NA	TRBJ2-7	TRBV4-2	CASSLDIAGGEDVYF	TGTGCCAGCAGCCTCGATATTGCCGGGGGCGAAGATGTCTACTTC
NA	NA	TRBJ1-3	TRBV11-2	CASSPGLSGNTIYF	TGTGCCAGCAGCCCCGGGCTCTCTGGAAACACCATATATTTT
NA	NA	TRBJ2-3	TRBV19	CASRDVTSRPDTQYF	TGTGCCAGTAGGGACGTGACTAGTCGCCCAGATACGCAGTATTTT
NA	NA	TRBJ1-5	TRBV18	CASSPTDSNQPQHF	TGTGCCAGCTCACCGACAGATAGCAATCAGCCCCAGCATTTT
NA	NA	TRBJ2-3	TRBV11-2	CASSYGQSSDTQYF	TGTGCCAGCAGCTACGGACAGTCCTCAGATACGCAGTATTTT
NA	NA	TRBJ2-3	TRBV11-3	CASSLQRVTDTQYF	TGTGCCAGCAGCCTCCAGCGGGTCACAGATACGCAGTATTTT
NA	NA	TRBJ1-6	TRBV6-6	CASSYSEVSPLHF	TGTGCCAGCAGTTACTCCGAGGTTTCACCCCTCCACTTT
NA	NA	TRBJ2-5	TRBV5-5	CASSNGGRAEETQYF	TGTGCCAGCAGTAACGGCGGCCGGGCTGAAGAGACCCAGTACTTC
NA	NA	TRBJ2-2	TRBV5-8	CASSALGGDTGELFF	TGTGCCAGCAGCGCCCTGGGGGGCGATACCGGGGAGCTGTTTTTT
once	TRBD1	TRBJ2-4	TRBV28	CASGTGKRNIQYF	TGTGCCAGCGGGACAGGAAAGAGGAACATTCAGTACTTC
NA	NA	TRBJ2-3	TRBV11-3	CASSSRLDRQDTQYF	TGTGCCAGCAGCTCCCGTTTGGACCGCCAAGATACGCAGTATTTT
NA	NA	TRBJ2-7	TRBV7-2	CASSPRTVNYEQYF	TGTGCCAGCAGCCCCCGGACAGTTAACTACGAGCAGTACTTC
NA	TRBD2	TRBJ2-2	TRBV19	CASSSSSGYTGELFF	TGTGCCAGTAGTAGTTCTAGCGGGTACACCGGGGAGCTGTTTTTT
NA	NA	TRBJ2-7	TRBV28	CASSTQSYEQYF	TGTGCCAGCAGCACACAGAGTTACGAGCAGTACTTC
once	NA	TRBJ2-3	TRBV7-8	CASSFIQGDTQYF	TGTGCCAGCAGCTTCATCCAGGGGGATACGCAGTATTTT
once	TRBD1	TRBJ2-1	TRBV11-3	CASSLEAQGAGQTNEQFF	TGTGCCAGCAGCTTAGAGGCCCAGGGGGCGGGCCAAACTAATGAGCAGTTCTTC
once	NA	TRBJ1-4	TRBV15	CATSREGNVFNEKLFF	TGTGCCACCAGCAGAGAAGGGAACGTTTTTAATGAAAAACTGTTTTTT
NA	NA	TRBJ1-6	TRBV5-4	CASSLEPENSPLHF	TGTGCCAGCAGCTTGGAGCCAGAGAATTCACCCCTCCACTTT
NA	TRBD1	TRBJ2-7	TRBV19	CASSEGQGFEQYF	TGTGCCAGTAGTGAAGGACAGGGCTTCGAGCAGTACTTC
NA	NA	TRBJ2-5	TRBV5-1	CASSLGGGETQYF	TGCGCCAGCAGCTTGGGTGGGGGAGAGACCCAGTACTTC
once	NA	TRBJ1-6	TRBV7-4	CASSPRTEKYNSPLHF	TGTGCCAGCAGCCCCCGGACAGAAAAGTATAATTCACCCCTCCACTTT
NA	TRBD2	TRBJ2-1	TRBV25-1	CASRLAGGMNEQFF	TGTGCCAGCAGGCTAGCGGGAGGGATGAATGAGCAGTTCTTC
NA	NA	TRBJ2-1	TRBV5-1	CASSSRDHLRNEQFF	TGCGCCAGCAGCTCCCGGGACCATCTTAGGAATGAGCAGTTCTTC
NA	NA	TRBJ1-1	TRBV10-1	CASSESLENTEAFF	TGCGCCAGCAGTGAGTCGTTAGAGAACACTGAAGCTTTCTTT
NA	NA	TRBJ1-1	TRBV6-5	CASSSRGVNTEAFF	TGTGCCAGCAGTTCCCGTGGAGTGAACACTGAAGCTTTCTTT
NA	NA	TRBJ2-1	TRBV5-1	CASSLVHPKDNEQFF	TGCGCCAGCAGCTTGGTGCATCCCAAGGACAATGAGCAGTTCTTC